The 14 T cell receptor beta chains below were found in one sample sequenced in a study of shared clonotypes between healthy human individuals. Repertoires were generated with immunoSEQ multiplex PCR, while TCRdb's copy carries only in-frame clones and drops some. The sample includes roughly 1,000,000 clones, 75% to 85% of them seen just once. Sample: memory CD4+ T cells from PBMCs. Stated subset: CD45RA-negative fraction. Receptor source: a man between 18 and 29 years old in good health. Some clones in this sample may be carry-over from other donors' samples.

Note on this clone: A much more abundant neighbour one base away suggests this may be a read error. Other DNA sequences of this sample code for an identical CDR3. This chain's CDR3 is CASRPTGLGEQYF. In nucleotides, the CDR3 is TGTGCCAGCAGACCCACAGGGTTGGGCGAGCAGTACTTC. The chain joins TRBV7-9 to TRBJ2-7, with D possibly matching TRBD1 (6 bases). CDR1 is SEHNR and CDR2 is FQNEAQ in the germline V gene (reference sequence). V was pared by 6 bases and J by 6 bases, with 15 bases between. The CDR3 length is 13 residues. The full variable domain, in which reference TRBV7-9 and TRBJ2-7 provide the parts outside the CDR3, is DTGVSQNPRHKITKRGQNVTFRCDPISEHNRLYWYRQTLGQGPEFLTYFQNEAQLEKSRLLSDRFSAERPKGSFSTLEIQRTEQGDSAMYLCASRPTGLGEQYFGPGTRLTVT.

The CDR3: CATRLAGSTDTQYF. CDR3 bases: TGTGCCACGCGACTAGCGGGGTCCACAGATACGCAGTATTTT. This rearrangement joins TRBV10-3 to TRBJ2-3; 11 nucleotides agree with TRBD2. This CDR3 is 14 amino acids long. The V gene end was trimmed by 10 bases and the J gene end by 2 bases; junction bases not matched to a gene: 5. CDR1 is ENHRY, CDR2 SYGVKD, per germline.

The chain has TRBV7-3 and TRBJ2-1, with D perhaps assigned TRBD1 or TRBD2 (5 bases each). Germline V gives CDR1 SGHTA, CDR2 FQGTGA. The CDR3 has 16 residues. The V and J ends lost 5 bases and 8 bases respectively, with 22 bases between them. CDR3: CASSLSSGTSVYEQFF. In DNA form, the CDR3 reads TGTGCCAGCAGCCTCTCATCCGGGACGTCGGTCTATGAGCAGTTCTTC.

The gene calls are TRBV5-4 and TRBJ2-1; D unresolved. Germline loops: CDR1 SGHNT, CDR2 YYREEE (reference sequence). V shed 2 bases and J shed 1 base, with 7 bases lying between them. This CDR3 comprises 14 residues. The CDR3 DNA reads TGTGCCAGCAGCTTTAGCCAATCCTACAATGAGCAGTTCTTC. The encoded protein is CASSFSQSYNEQFF.

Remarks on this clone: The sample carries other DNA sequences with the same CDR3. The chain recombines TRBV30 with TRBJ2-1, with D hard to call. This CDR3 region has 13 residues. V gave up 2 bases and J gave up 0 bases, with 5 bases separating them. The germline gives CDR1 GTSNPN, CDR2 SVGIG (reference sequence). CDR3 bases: TGTGCCTGGAGTACAGACTCCTACAATGAGCAGTTCTTC. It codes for CAWSTDSYNEQFF.

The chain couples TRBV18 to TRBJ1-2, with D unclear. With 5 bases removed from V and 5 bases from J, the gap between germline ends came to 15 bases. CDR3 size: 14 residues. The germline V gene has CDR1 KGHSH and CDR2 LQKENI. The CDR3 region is CASSASSRAYGYTF. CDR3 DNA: TGTGCCAGCTCAGCCAGTAGTAGGGCGTATGGCTACACCTTC.

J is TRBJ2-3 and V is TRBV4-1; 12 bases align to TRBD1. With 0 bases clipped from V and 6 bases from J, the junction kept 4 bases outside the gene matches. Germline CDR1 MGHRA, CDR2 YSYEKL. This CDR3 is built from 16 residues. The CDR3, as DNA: TGCGCCAGCAGCCAAGATGGGACAGGGGGCGCGGATACGCAGTATTTT. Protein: CASSQDGTGGADTQYF.

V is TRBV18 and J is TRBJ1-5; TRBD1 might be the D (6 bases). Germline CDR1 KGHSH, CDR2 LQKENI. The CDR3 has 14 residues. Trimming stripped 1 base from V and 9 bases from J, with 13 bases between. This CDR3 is CASSPRGAGRPQHF. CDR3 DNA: TGTGCCAGCTCACCACGGGGGGCAGGACGGCCCCAGCATTTT.

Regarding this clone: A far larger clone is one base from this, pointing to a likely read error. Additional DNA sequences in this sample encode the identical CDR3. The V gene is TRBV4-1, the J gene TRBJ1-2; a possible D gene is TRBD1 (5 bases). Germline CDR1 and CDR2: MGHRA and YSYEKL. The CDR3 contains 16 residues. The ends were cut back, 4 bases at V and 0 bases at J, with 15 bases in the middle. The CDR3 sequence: CASSPTGTSSNYGYTF. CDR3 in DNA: TGCGCCAGCAGCCCCACCGGGACCTCCTCTAACTATGGCTACACCTTC.

Here the CDR3 DNA reads TGTGCCAGCAGTTTATTGTCAGGACCCTATATTGGCTACACCTTC. Translating it yields CASSLLSGPYIGYTF. The V and J genes are TRBV28 and TRBJ1-2; D unresolved. The CDR3 covers 15 residues. V shed 1 base and J shed 7 bases, with 16 bases lying between them. Germline V gene sequence: CDR1 MDHEN, CDR2 SYDVKM.

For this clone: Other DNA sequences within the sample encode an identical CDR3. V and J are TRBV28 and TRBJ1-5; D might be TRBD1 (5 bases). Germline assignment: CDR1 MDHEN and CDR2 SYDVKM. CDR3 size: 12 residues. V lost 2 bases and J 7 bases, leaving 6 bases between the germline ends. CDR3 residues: CASSLKGQPQHF. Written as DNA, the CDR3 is TGTGCCAGCAGTTTAAAGGGGCAGCCCCAGCATTTT. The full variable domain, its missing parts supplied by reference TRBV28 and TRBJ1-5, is DVKVTQSSRYLVKRTGEKVFLECVQDMDHENMFWYRQDPGLGLRLIYFSYDVKMKEKGDIPEGYSVSREKKERFSLILESASTNQTSMYLCASSLKGQPQHFGDGTRLSIL.

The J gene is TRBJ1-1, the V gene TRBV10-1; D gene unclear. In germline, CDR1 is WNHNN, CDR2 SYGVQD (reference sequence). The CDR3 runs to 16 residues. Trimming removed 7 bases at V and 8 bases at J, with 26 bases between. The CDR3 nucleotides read TGCGCCAGCACCGAAACCCCCGCGCGGGTCCTCCAGGAAGCTTTCTTT. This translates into CASTETPARVLQEAFF.

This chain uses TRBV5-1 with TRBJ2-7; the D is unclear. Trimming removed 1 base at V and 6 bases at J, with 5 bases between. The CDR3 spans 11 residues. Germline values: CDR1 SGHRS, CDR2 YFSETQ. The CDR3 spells CASSLPGEQYF. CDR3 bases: TGCGCCAGCAGCTTGCCCGGCGAGCAGTACTTC.

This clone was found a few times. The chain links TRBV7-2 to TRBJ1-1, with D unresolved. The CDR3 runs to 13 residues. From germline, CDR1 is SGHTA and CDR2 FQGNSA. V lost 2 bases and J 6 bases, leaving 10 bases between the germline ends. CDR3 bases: TGTGCCAGCAGCTTATATGGGAATCCTGAAGCTTTCTTT. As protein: CASSLYGNPEAFF.